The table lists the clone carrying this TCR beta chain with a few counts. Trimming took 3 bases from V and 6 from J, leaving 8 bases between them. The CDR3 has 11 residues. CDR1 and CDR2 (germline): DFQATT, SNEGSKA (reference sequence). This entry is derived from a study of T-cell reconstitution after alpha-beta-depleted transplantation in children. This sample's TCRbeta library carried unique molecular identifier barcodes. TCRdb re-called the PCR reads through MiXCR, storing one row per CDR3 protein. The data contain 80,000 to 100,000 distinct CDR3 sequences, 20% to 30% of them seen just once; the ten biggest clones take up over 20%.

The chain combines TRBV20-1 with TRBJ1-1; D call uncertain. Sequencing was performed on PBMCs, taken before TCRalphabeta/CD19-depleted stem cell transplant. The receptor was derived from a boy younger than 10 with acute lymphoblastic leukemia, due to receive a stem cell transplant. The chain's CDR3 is CSARRVPEAFF. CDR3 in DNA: TGCAGTGCTAGGAGAGTCCCTGAAGCTTTCTTT.